Each of the 21 T cell receptor beta chains below was sequenced from the same sample in a study of cytomegalovirus exposure and HLA in healthy donors. PCR involved 60 Vbeta and 13 Jbeta primers. The method was immunoSEQ multiplex PCR; TCRdb's version includes in-frame clones alone and lacks a portion of them. Altogether about 160,000 clones are present, about four fifths being singletons, with the ten largest covering roughly 4.7%. The specimen was PBMCs. Source of these receptors: a man aged 25-45 years in good health and CMV-seronegative.

The CDR3 is CASSLPVGGDEKLFF. The CDR3 DNA sequence: TGTGCCAGCAGCCTGCCCGTGGGGGGGGACGAAAAACTGTTTTTT. V and J are TRBV7-9 and TRBJ1-4; D may be TRBD1 (5 bases). Germline CDR1 and CDR2: SEHNR and FQNEAQ (reference sequence). This CDR3 is 15 amino acids long. The V and J ends lost 5 bases and 8 bases respectively, with 18 bases between them.

This clone came up a few times. The chain joins TRBV7-3 to TRBJ2-2, with D perhaps matching TRBD2 (6 bases). The CDR3 runs to 16 residues. The germline V gene encodes CDR1 SGHTA and CDR2 FQGTGA. Trimming pared 5 bases from V and 1 base from J, leaving 14 bases between. CDR3 residues: CASSPNGGRNTGELFF. CDR3 nucleotides: TGTGCCAGCAGCCCCAACGGGGGTAGGAACACCGGGGAGCTGTTTTTT.

This sequence joins TRBV7-8 and TRBJ2-7; D unresolved. This CDR3 is 15 amino acids long. Germline CDR1 and CDR2: SGHVS and FQNEAQ. Trimming took 1 base from V and 3 from J, leaving 13 bases between them. The CDR3 protein is CASSLVRRSYYEQYF. The CDR3 nucleotides read TGTGCCAGCAGCTTAGTACGTAGATCGTACTACGAGCAGTACTTC.

The gene calls are TRBV6-4 and TRBJ1-4, with TRBD1 matching 7 bases. Germline loops: CDR1 MRHNA, CDR2 SNTAGT. The CDR3 runs 16 residues. The V and J ends lost 3 bases and 2 bases, in that order; junction bases with no gene match: 6. As DNA, the CDR3 is TGTGCCAGCAGTGATCTTCCGGGACAGACTAATGAAAAACTGTTTTTT. Its protein is CASSDLPGQTNEKLFF.

This clone appeared a few times. The V call is TRBV20-1, the J call TRBJ2-3, with D possibly being TRBD1 (5 bases). V lost 6 bases, J lost 4 bases, and 8 bases lay in between. The CDR3 is 11 amino acids. Germline CDR1 and CDR2: DFQATT and SNEGSKA (reference sequence). The CDR3 coding sequence is TGCAGTGCGCCCAGGGCAGATACGCAGTATTTT. This translates into CSAPRADTQYF.

This clone was observed a few times. The chain is built from TRBV28 and TRBJ2-5, with 9 positions matching TRBD1. Per germline, CDR1 MDHEN and CDR2 SYDVKM. The V segment lost 7 bases and the J segment 7 bases; nucleotides outside the gene matches: 7. CDR3 length equals 13 residues. CDR3 bases: TGTGCCAGCACCACAGGGGGCGCTGGGACCCAGTACTTC. Its translation is CASTTGGAGTQYF.

This rearrangement joins TRBV7-8 to TRBJ1-2; D perhaps matches TRBD1 (6 bases). Germline lookup yields CDR1 SGHVS and CDR2 FQNEAQ. Trimming removed 4 bases at V and 4 bases at J, with 13 bases between. The CDR3 sequence is 14 residues long. The CDR3 DNA sequence: TGTGCCAGCAGCTCCAGGACAGCGCCCTATGGCTACACCTTC. It codes for CASSSRTAPYGYTF.

This clone appeared a single time. This sequence joins TRBV5-6 and TRBJ2-7, with no clear D. From germline, CDR1 is SGHDT and CDR2 YYEEEE. CDR3 length equals 14 residues. Deletions cut 3 bases from V and 2 bases from J, with 12 bases between. CDR3 residues: CASSYYGSPYEQYF. The DNA for the CDR3 is TGTGCCAGCAGCTATTACGGGTCGCCCTACGAGCAGTACTTC.

This chain links TRBV19 with TRBJ2-2; TRBD1 is a possible D gene (6 bases). Germline V lookup: CDR1 LNHDA, CDR2 SQIVND (reference sequence). V was shortened by 8 bases and J by 1 base, with 8 bases between the two germline ends. This CDR3 spans 13 amino acids. The CDR3 DNA sequence: TGTGCCAGTGGGACACTGAACACCGGGGAGCTGTTTTTT. Translation: CASGTLNTGELFF.

The genes are TRBV30 and TRBJ1-1; D is unresolved. The CDR3 has 14 amino acids. Trimming cost V 7 bases and J 0 bases, with 15 bases left between them. CDR1 and CDR2 from the germline V gene are GTSNPN and SVGIG (reference sequence). The CDR3 loop reads CAFEGIIMNTEAFF. The DNA for the CDR3 is TGTGCCTTTGAGGGAATAATCATGAACACTGAAGCTTTCTTT.

The rearrangement joins TRBV13 to TRBJ1-2; TRBD1 matches at 9 bases. Looked up from germline, CDR1 is PRHDT and CDR2 is FYEKMQ (reference sequence). V trimming: 5 bases; J trimming: 4 bases; junction bases outside the gene matches: 14. This CDR3 has 17 residues. The chain's CDR3 is CASSPGTGTPGVYGYTF. CDR3 bases: TGTGCCAGCAGCCCCGGGACAGGGACCCCAGGCGTCTATGGCTACACCTTC.

This clone was counted a single time. The chain recombines TRBV7-3 with TRBJ2-1; 10 bases map to TRBD2. The CDR3 is made up of 15 amino acids. Trimming removed 1 base from V and 3 bases from J; junction bases left unmatched: 0. Looked up from germline, CDR1 is SGHTA and CDR2 is FQGTGA. The chain's CDR3 is CASSLIAGGYNEQFF. CDR3 in DNA: TGTGCCAGCAGCTTAATAGCGGGGGGCTACAATGAGCAGTTCTTC.

This rearrangement joins TRBV18 to TRBJ2-5; the match to TRBD2 covers 8 bases. Per the germline V gene, CDR1 is KGHSH and CDR2 is LQKENI. The CDR3 is made up of 14 amino acids. V gave up 1 base and J gave up 5 bases; unmatched junction bases: 3. Written as DNA, the CDR3 is TGTGCCAGCTCACCACAGCGGGGGATGGAGACCCAGTACTTC. This gives the protein CASSPQRGMETQYF.

With regard to this clone: The same CDR3 is also encoded by other DNA sequences in this sample. J is TRBJ2-7 and V is TRBV11-2, with 8 bases that match TRBD2. This CDR3 region has 15 residues. The V gene end was trimmed by 0 bases and the J gene end by 4 bases; junction bases not matched to a gene: 5. Germline lookup yields CDR1 SGHAT and CDR2 FQNNGV. The CDR3 spells CASSLEAGGGYEQYF. CDR3 sequence (DNA): TGTGCCAGCAGCTTAGAGGCGGGGGGCGGGTACGAGCAGTACTTC.

The V call is TRBV5-6, the J call TRBJ1-4, with TRBD1 identical over 7 bases. Germline CDR1 reads SGHDT; CDR2 reads YYEEEE. V shed 2 bases, J shed 5 bases, and the junction held 9 bases outside the gene matches. The CDR3 is 16 residues long. The CDR3 sequence is CASSFVYGDSNEKLFF. The CDR3 DNA is TGTGCCAGCAGCTTTGTTTACGGGGACAGCAATGAAAAACTGTTTTTT.

The chain links TRBV5-1 to TRBJ1-2; possible D gene TRBD1, 6 bases. V was pared by 1 base and J by 3 bases, with 10 bases between. There are 14 residues in the CDR3. CDR1 and CDR2 from the germline V gene are SGHRS and YFSETQ. The CDR3 region has the DNA TGCGCCAGCAGCTTGAACAGGGATTACTATGGCTACACCTTC. Protein sequence: CASSLNRDYYGYTF.

CDR3 in DNA: TGTGCCAGCAGCTCGCGGGAGCTAGGAACAGATACGCAGTATTTT. Translated, it gives CASSSRELGTDTQYF. The J gene is TRBJ2-3, the V gene TRBV13; 7 bases map to TRBD2. The CDR3 is made up of 15 amino acids. J lost 3 bases, V lost 4 bases, and 7 bases had no gene match. Germline V gives CDR1 PRHDT, CDR2 FYEKMQ (reference sequence).

The chain employs TRBV7-9 and TRBJ2-2; no clear D gene. V lost 4 bases and J 6 bases, leaving 18 bases between the germline ends. Germline V gives CDR1 SEHNR, CDR2 FQNEAQ (reference sequence). The CDR3 totals 16 residues. The CDR3 coding sequence is TGTGCCAGCAGCTCTAGGATAACGGGTACCGCCGGGGAGCTGTTTTTT. Residues: CASSSRITGTAGELFF.

The chain has TRBV7-6 and TRBJ2-5; D perhaps matches TRBD2 (5 bases). The CDR3 extends over 14 amino acids. V lost 10 bases, J lost 5 bases, and 20 bases lay in between. Germline loops: CDR1 SGHVS, CDR2 FNYEAQ. The CDR3 protein is CATSMTFPGETQYF. The CDR3, as DNA: TGTGCCACCTCCATGACCTTCCCGGGGGAGACCCAGTACTTC.

The chain joins TRBV6-5 to TRBJ1-5, with TRBD1 as a possible D gene (5 bases). The CDR3 has 14 amino acids. Trimming pared 6 bases from V and 9 bases from J, leaving 18 bases between. Looked up from germline, CDR1 is MNHEY and CDR2 is SVGAGI. CDR3 in amino acids: CASRGGRTYGPQHF. The DNA of the CDR3 is TGTGCCAGCAGGGGGGGTCGGACCTACGGGCCCCAGCATTTT.

The genes are TRBV4-1 and TRBJ2-2; maybe TRBD1 (5 bases). V was shortened by 0 bases and J by 6 bases, with 11 bases between the two germline ends. The CDR3 has 15 amino acids. From germline, CDR1 is MGHRA and CDR2 YSYEKL. CDR3 in amino acids: CASSQDREGAGELFF. The CDR3, as DNA: TGCGCCAGCAGCCAAGATAGGGAAGGGGCCGGGGAGCTGTTTTTT.